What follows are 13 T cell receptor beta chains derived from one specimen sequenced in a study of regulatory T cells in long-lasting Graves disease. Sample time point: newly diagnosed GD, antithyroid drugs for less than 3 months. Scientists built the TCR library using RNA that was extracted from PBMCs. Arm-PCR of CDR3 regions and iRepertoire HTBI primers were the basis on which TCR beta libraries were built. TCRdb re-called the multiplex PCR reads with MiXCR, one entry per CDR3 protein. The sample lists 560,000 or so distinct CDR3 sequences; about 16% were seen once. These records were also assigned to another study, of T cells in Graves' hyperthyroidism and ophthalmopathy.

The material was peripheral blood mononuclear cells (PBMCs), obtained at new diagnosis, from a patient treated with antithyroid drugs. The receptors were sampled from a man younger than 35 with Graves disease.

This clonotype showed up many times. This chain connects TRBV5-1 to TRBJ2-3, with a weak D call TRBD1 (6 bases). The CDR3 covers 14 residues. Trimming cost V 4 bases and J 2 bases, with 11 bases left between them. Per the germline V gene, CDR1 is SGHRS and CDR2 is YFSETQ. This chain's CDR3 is CASSKGEYTDTQYF. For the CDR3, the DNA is TGCGCCAGCAGCAAGGGGGAGTACACAGATACGCAGTATTTT.

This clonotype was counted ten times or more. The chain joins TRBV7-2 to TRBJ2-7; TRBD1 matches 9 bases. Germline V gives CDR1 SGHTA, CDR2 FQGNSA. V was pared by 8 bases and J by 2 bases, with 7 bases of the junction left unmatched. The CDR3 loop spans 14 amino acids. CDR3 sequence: CASGRQGGTYEQYF. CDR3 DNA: TGTGCCAGCGGCCGACAGGGGGGAACCTACGAGCAGTACTTC.

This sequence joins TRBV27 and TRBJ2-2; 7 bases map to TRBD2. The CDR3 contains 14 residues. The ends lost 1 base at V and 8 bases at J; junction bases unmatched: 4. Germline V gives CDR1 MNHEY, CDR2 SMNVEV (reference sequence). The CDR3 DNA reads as TGTGCCAGCAGTTTATGGGGGGGAGGTGGGGAGCTGTTTTTT. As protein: CASSLWGGGGELFF.

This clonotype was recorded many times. The CDR3 nucleotides are TGTGCCAGCAGTTTCCAGGTGGGACGGAGCAGCTCTGGAAACACCATATATTTT. This sequence encodes CASSFQVGRSSSGNTIYF. The rearrangement joins TRBV12-3 or TRBV12-4 to TRBJ1-3, with D perhaps matching TRBD1 (5 bases). Trimming removed 3 bases at V and 0 bases at J, with 18 bases between. This CDR3 has 18 residues.

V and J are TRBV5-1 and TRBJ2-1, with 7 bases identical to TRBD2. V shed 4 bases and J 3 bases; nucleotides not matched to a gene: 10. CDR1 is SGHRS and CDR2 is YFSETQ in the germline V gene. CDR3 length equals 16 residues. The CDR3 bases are TGCGCCAGCAGCCCGGCTGGGGCTAGCGGCTACAATGAGCAGTTCTTC. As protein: CASSPAGASGYNEQFF.

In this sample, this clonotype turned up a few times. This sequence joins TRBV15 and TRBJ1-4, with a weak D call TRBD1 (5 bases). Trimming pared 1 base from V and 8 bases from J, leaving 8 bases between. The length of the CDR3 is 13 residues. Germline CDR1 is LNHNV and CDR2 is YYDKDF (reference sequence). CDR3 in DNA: TGTGCCACCAGCAGAGGGGAGGGGGAAAAACTGTTTTTT. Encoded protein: CATSRGEGEKLFF.

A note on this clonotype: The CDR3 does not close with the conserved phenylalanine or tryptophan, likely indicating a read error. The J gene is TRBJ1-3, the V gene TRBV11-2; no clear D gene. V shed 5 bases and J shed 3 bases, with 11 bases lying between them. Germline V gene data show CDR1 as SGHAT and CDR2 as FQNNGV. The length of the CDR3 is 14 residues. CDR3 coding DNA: TGTGCCAGCAGCCTCTCAGCAGGTGGAAACACCATATATTCT. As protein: CASSLSAGGNTIYS.

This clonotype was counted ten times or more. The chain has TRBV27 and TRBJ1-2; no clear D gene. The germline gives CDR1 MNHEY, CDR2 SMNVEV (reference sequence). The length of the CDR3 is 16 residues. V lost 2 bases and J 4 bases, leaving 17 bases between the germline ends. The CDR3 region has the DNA TGTGCCAGCAGTTTACAGTTTAGCGCGGCGAGCTATGGCTACACCTTC. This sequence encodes CASSLQFSAASYGYTF.

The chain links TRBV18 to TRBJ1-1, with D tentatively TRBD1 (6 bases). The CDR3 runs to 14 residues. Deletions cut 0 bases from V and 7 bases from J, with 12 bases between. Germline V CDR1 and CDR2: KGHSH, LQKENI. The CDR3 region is CASSPPRGDYEAFF. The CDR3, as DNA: TGTGCCAGCTCACCACCGAGGGGGGATTATGAAGCTTTCTTT.

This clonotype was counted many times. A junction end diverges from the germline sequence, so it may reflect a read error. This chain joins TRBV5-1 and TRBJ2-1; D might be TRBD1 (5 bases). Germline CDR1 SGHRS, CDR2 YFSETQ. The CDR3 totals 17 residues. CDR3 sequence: CASSLDSRQNSYNEQFF. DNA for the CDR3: TGTGCCAGCAGCTTGGATAGCCGACAGAATTCCTACAATGAGCAGTTCTTC.

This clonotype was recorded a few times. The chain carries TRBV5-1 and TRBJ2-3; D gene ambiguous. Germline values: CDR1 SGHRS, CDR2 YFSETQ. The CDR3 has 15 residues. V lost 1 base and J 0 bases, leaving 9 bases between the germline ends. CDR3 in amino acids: CASSLTYSSTDTQYF. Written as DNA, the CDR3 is TGCGCCAGCAGCTTGACATATTCTAGCACAGATACGCAGTATTTT.

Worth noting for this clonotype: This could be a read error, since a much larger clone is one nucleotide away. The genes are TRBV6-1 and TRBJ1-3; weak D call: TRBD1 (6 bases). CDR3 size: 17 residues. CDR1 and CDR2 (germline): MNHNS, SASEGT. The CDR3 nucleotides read TGTGCCAGCAGTCGGATAGGGGGGAAGAGCTCTGGAGACACCATATATTTT. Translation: CASSRIGGKSSGDTIYF.

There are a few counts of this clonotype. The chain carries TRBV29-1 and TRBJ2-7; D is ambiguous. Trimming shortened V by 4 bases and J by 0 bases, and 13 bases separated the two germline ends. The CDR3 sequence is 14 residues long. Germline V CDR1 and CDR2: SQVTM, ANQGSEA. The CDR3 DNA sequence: TGCAGCGTTGCGTATAGCAGGAGCTCCTACGAGCAGTACTTC. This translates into CSVAYSRSSYEQYF.